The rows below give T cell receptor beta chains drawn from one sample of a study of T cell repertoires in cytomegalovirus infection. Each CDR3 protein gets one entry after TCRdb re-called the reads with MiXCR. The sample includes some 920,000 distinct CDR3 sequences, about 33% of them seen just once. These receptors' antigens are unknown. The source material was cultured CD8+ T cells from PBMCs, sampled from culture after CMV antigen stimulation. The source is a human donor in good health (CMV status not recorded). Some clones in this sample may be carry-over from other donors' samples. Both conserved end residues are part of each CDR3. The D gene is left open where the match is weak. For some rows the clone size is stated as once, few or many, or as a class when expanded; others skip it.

TGTGCCAGCAGCTCGGTAGCGGGGGGCCGGGAGGAGCAGTTCTTC,CASSSVAGGREEQFF,many,TRBJ2-1,TRBV7-8,TRBD2
TGTGCCAGCAGTCTAGGACAGGTTTTGTTAGAGCAGTACTTC,CASSLGQVLLEQYF,.,TRBJ2-7,TRBV6-5,TRBD1
TGTGCCAGCAGTGATCCTTCGGGGGTGGATTTACCCCTCCACTTT,CASSDPSGVDLPLHF,few,TRBJ1-6,TRBV2,.
TGTGCCAGCACCCAGGGCGTGCCCTATGGCTACACCTTC,CASTQGVPYGYTF,.,TRBJ1-2,TRBV9,.
TGCGCCAGCAGCATCGGGAGGAGGGCCTTATTGGGGAACACTGAAGCTTTCTTT,CASSIGRRALLGNTEAFF,.,TRBJ1-1,TRBV4-1,.
TGTGCCAGTAGTATCGAATACACTGAAGCTTTCTTT,CASSIEYTEAFF,few,TRBJ1-1,TRBV19,.
TGTGCCAGCAGCCCAGAGGAGGGTATATGGCCCCAAGAGACCCAGTACTTC,CASSPEEGIWPQETQYF,.,TRBJ2-5,TRBV14,.
TGTGCCAGCAGCTCAGGGAGGGACAGGGTAGAAGAGACCCAGTACTTC,CASSSGRDRVEETQYF,.,TRBJ2-5,TRBV5-6,TRBD1
TGTGCCAGCAGCAGGCGGGGGCCGGCTTACAATGAGCAGTTCTTC,CASSRRGPAYNEQFF,.,TRBJ2-1,TRBV13,.
TGTGCCAGCAGCCGATATTCCTCGGGACAGATGAACACTGAAGCTTTCTTT,CASSRYSSGQMNTEAFF,.,TRBJ1-1,TRBV5-5,TRBD1
TGTGCCAGCAGTATCCGGGACAGGGGGCCCTTGGGCATTCAGTACTTC,CASSIRDRGPLGIQYF,.,TRBJ2-4,TRBV6-1,TRBD1
TGTGCCAGCAGTGAAAGAGACAGGAACTACGAGCAGTACTTC,CASSERDRNYEQYF,.,TRBJ2-7,TRBV6-1,.
TGTGCCAGCAGCCCCCGGACAGGGGGGGGTACAGATACGCAGTATTTT,CASSPRTGGGTDTQYF,few,TRBJ2-3,TRBV7-6,TRBD1
TGTGCCAGCAGCTTAAAAAAGACAGGGGTTGGTCAGCCCCAGCATTTT,CASSLKKTGVGQPQHF,.,TRBJ1-5,TRBV5-6,TRBD1
TGTGCCAGCAGCCCCCGTGGGGGGTTGGCCTATGGCTACACCTTC,CASSPRGGLAYGYTF,.,TRBJ1-2,TRBV7-6,.
TGTGCCAGCAGCCCAAACACAGGGGGCGGGTATGAGCAGTACTTC,CASSPNTGGGYEQYF,few,TRBJ2-7,TRBV7-8,TRBD1
TGTGCCAGCAGCCATTTAACCCGGGAGCAGTTCTTC,CASSHLTREQFF,.,TRBJ2-1,TRBV3-1,.
TGTGCCAGCATCGAGTTCCCCGGGTCCACAGATACGCAGTATTTT,CASIEFPGSTDTQYF,many,TRBJ2-3,TRBV7-8,.
TGTGCCAGCAGCTCAGGGATGGACTATGGCTACACCTTC,CASSSGMDYGYTF,.,TRBJ1-2,TRBV5-5,.
TGCGCCAGCAGCCAAGGGAGTTTCCGGACTAATGAAAAACTGTTTTTT,CASSQGSFRTNEKLFF,.,TRBJ1-4,TRBV4-1,.
TGCGCCAGCAGCCAGACGACTCTAGCGGGGGCCCCTAAAGGGACAGATACGCAGTATTTT,CASSQTTLAGAPKGTDTQYF,.,TRBJ2-3,TRBV4-1,TRBD2
TGTGCCAGCAGTCCGGCGGCAGGCGTAATCCCCTACAATGAGCAGTTCTTC,CASSPAAGVIPYNEQFF,.,TRBJ2-1,TRBV12-3/TRBV12-4,.
TGCGCCAGCAGCCAAGGACCCTTAGCGGGGGGTTACAATGAGCAGTTCTTC,CASSQGPLAGGYNEQFF,.,TRBJ2-1,TRBV4-1,TRBD2
TGCGCCAGCAGCCAAGTAAGCGGGCTAGATGGCTACACCTTC,CASSQVSGLDGYTF,.,TRBJ1-2,TRBV4-1,.
TGTGCCAGCAGTGAATTGACAGATACGCAGTATTTT,CASSELTDTQYF,few,TRBJ2-3,TRBV6-1,.
TGCGCCAGCAGCCGCCATAATGAGCAGTTCTTC,CASSRHNEQFF,few,TRBJ2-1,TRBV4-1,.
TGTGCCAGCAGTCTCCCCTTAGGCAATCAGCCCCAGCATTTT,CASSLPLGNQPQHF,.,TRBJ1-5,TRBV5-4,.
TGCAGTGCTAGTGAGGGGGCGAAACAGGGCTTAAGGACTGAAGCTTTCTTT,CSASEGAKQGLRTEAFF,few,TRBJ1-1,TRBV20-1,TRBD1
TGTGCCAGCAGCTTAATCTCGGGAGTAGGGCTACAAGAGACCCAGTACTTC,CASSLISGVGLQETQYF,.,TRBJ2-5,TRBV7-3,.
TGTGCCAGCAGCTTAGATGGGACTAGCGGGCCCGCACCGCTTCAAGAGACCCAGTACTTC,CASSLDGTSGPAPLQETQYF,many,TRBJ2-5,TRBV7-8,TRBD2
TGTGCCAGCAGCGCAAGTGGGGGTGCAGAGACCCAGTACTTC,CASSASGGAETQYF,once,TRBJ2-5,TRBV7-9,.
TGCGCCAGCAGCCAAGTAGCGGGGTCCAATGAGCAGTTCTTC,CASSQVAGSNEQFF,.,TRBJ2-1,TRBV4-1,TRBD2
TGTGCCAGCAGCTTAACCCAAGGGGCCTTTGAAGCTTTCTTT,CASSLTQGAFEAFF,.,TRBJ1-1,TRBV7-6,.
TGTGCCAGCAGGTACGGAGACGCTGAAGCTTTCTTT,CASRYGDAEAFF,few,TRBJ1-1,TRBV12-3/TRBV12-4,.
TGTGCCAGCACAAGGGCAAACGGGGAGCTGTTTTTT,CASTRANGELFF,many,TRBJ2-2,TRBV7-9,.
TGTGCCAGCAGTTTGGCAGGGGGCACGTTGGATGAGCAGTTCTTC,CASSLAGGTLDEQFF,.,TRBJ2-1,TRBV27,TRBD1
TGTGCCAGCAGTTTATCGATCGGGGAGGTAAACTATGGCTACACCTTC,CASSLSIGEVNYGYTF,few,TRBJ1-2,TRBV27,.
TGTGCCACCAGCAGAGGTGGGGGGGGCGCAACTAATGAAAAACTGTTTTTT,CATSRGGGGATNEKLFF,.,TRBJ1-4,TRBV15,.
TGTGCCAGTAGAGGGACAGGGGGAGTGATGAATGGCTACACCTTC,CASRGTGGVMNGYTF,.,TRBJ1-2,TRBV19,TRBD1
TGTGCCAGCAGCTTCCCTCCAGAGCCTGCGTTCTATGGCTACACCTTC,CASSFPPEPAFYGYTF,.,TRBJ1-2,TRBV5-6,.
TGTGCCAGCAGTTACAACGGGGGGGCCCTGGGTGAGCAGTTCTTC,CASSYNGGALGEQFF,few,TRBJ2-1,TRBV6-6,TRBD2
TGTGCCAGCAGCCCCTTGGACAGGGCCTCTGGAAACACCATATATTTT,CASSPLDRASGNTIYF,.,TRBJ1-3,TRBV7-6,TRBD1
TGCAGTGCTGGCGGGATTGTGGGGGAGCGCTATGGCTACACCTTC,CSAGGIVGERYGYTF,few,TRBJ1-2,TRBV20-1,.
TGTGCCAGCAGCGTGAGGGCAGGGACCTTCTATGGCTACACCTTC,CASSVRAGTFYGYTF,.,TRBJ1-2,TRBV9,.
TGTGCCAGCAGCCACCCCGCGACTAGCGGGGGGCACAATGAGCAGTTCTTC,CASSHPATSGGHNEQFF,many,TRBJ2-1,TRBV7-8,TRBD2
TGCGCCAGCACAGGCCAGGAAGGAGTTTATGGCTACACCTTC,CASTGQEGVYGYTF,few,TRBJ1-2,TRBV5-1,.
TGTGCCACCAGTAACCTGCGAAGGGGGCCGGGCTATGGCTACACCTTC,CATSNLRRGPGYGYTF,.,TRBJ1-2,TRBV24-1,TRBD1
TGTGCTAGTGGTTTCTACCCGCTCAGGGAGTTGGGCTATGGCTACACCTTC,CASGFYPLRELGYGYTF,many,TRBJ1-2,TRBV12-5,.
TGTGCCGCCCAACAGGGGCCTCCTACTGGGGCCAACGTCCTGACTTTC,CAAQQGPPTGANVLTF,few,TRBJ2-6,TRBV15,TRBD1
TGCAGCGTTGAAGTCTCAACTAGCGGGGGGGGCTCTGGGGCCAACGTCCTGACTTTC,CSVEVSTSGGGSGANVLTF,.,TRBJ2-6,TRBV29-1,TRBD2
TGTGCCACCGCTCTAGCGGGGGGGCAAGAGACCCAGTACTTC,CATALAGGQETQYF,.,TRBJ2-5,TRBV10-3,TRBD2
TGTGCCAGCAGTTACAAGGGGTCCTACGAGCAGTACTTC,CASSYKGSYEQYF,.,TRBJ2-7,TRBV6-8,.
TGTGCCAGCAGTCCGGACGGACCGAATCAGCCCCAGCATTTT,CASSPDGPNQPQHF,few,TRBJ1-5,TRBV6-2/TRBV6-3,.